This note documents a single T cell receptor (beta chain) sequence. Its target is not known. This sample is part of a study of T cell responses to AZD1222 COVID-19 vaccine. Across the whole study: Second doses were pooled across both intervals (about 4 or about 12 weeks). Study-wide results and caveats: Among those given AZD1222, only 5 to 7 were seropositive at baseline. Nearly half of spike-specific TCRs reportedly target unmutated variant regions. Most donors were white British and more were female, and clonal diversity was possibly underestimated.

The protocol was immunoSEQ multiplex PCR, while the TCRdb copy is restricted to in-frame clones and leaves out a portion. The data show some 150,000 clones, 88% seen once. Losses at the gene ends were 1 base for V and 5 bases for J; bases not matched to a gene: 6. Germline V gene lookup returns CDR1 SGHAT and CDR2 FQNNGV. The CDR3 contains 15 residues. The sample consisted of peripheral blood, taken on day 0 of AZD1222 vaccination. The genes are TRBV11-2 and TRBJ2-5; 8 nucleotides match TRBD2. The clonotype comes from an adult in good health. CDR3 residues: CASSLAGGSYETQYF. CDR3 nucleotide sequence: TGTGCCAGCAGCTTAGCGGGAGGGAGTTACGAGACCCAGTACTTC. The variable domain in full, with the rest retrieved from reference TRBV11-2 and TRBJ2-5, is EAGVAQSPRYKIIEKRQSVAFWCNPISGHATLYWYQQILGQGPKLLIQFQNNGVVDDSQLPKDRFSAERLKGVDSTLKIQPAKLEDSAVYLCASSLAGGSYETQYFGPGTRLLVL.